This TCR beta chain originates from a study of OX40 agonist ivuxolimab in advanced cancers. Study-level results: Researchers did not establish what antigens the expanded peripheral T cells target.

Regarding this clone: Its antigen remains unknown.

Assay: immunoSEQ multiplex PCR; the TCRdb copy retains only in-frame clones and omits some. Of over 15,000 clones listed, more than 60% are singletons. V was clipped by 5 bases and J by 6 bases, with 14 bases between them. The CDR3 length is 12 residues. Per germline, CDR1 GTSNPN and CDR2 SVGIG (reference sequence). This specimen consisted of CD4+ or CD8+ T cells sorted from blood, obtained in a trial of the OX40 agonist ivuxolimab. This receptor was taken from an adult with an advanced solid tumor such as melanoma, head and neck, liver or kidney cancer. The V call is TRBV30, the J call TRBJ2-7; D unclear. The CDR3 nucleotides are TGTGCCTGGGCAACAGAAAAGCTCGAGCAGTACTTC. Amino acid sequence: CAWATEKLEQYF. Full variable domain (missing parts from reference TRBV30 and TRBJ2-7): SQTIHQWPATLVQPVGSPLSLECTVEGTSNPNLYWYRQAAGRGLQLLFYSVGIGQISSEVPQNLSASRPQDRQFILSSKKLLLSDSGFYLCAWATEKLEQYFGPGTRLTVT.